This passage covers 7 T cell receptor beta chains from one sample sequenced in a study of post-analysis software for immune sequencing data. Study-wide results and limits: Five or six TRBV segments were significantly more frequent in patients than in controls. TRBV5-6, TRBV5-1 and TRBV20-1 were among these segments.

Antigens of these TCRs are unknown. Tagging with unique molecular identifiers was a feature of the TCR beta cDNA libraries. From the PCR reads, TCRdb called clonotypes with MiXCR, one entry per CDR3 protein. The sample holds roughly 570,000 distinct CDR3 sequences, around 36% seen once. Specimen: blood. These receptors were obtained from a girl between 2 and 17 years old with multiple sclerosis.

This clonotype was seen a few times. The rearrangement uses TRBV6-6 and TRBJ1-6; D call uncertain. In germline, CDR1 is MNHNY, CDR2 SVGAGI (reference sequence). The CDR3 totals 13 residues. V lost 2 bases and J lost 10, with 9 bases in between. CDR3 loop: CASSYEPGSPLHF. The CDR3 coding sequence is TGTGCCAGCAGTTACGAACCAGGATCACCCCTCCACTTT.

The rearrangement uses TRBV4-1 and TRBJ2-5, with D perhaps TRBD1 or TRBD2 (5 bases each). The V gene's germline CDR1 is MGHRA and CDR2 YSYEKL. The CDR3 runs 15 residues. Trimming stripped 3 bases from V and 1 base from J, with 12 bases between. DNA of the CDR3: TGCGCCAGCAGCCATGGGACGGGTTTCCAAGAGACCCAGTACTTC. As protein: CASSHGTGFQETQYF.

This clonotype appeared a few times. This rearrangement joins TRBV15 to TRBJ2-5, with 7 bases lining up with TRBD1. The CDR3 length is 15 residues. V lost 2 bases to trimming and J lost 2 bases; unmatched junction nucleotides: 5. Looked up from germline, CDR1 is LNHNV and CDR2 is YYDKDF (reference sequence). In nucleotides, the CDR3 is TGTGCCACCAGCAGAAGGGTCAGGGGGCAAGAGACCCAGTACTTC. Residues: CATSRRVRGQETQYF.

This clonotype was detected a few times. The chain recombines TRBV3-1 with TRBJ2-1, with 11 bases fitting TRBD2. The CDR3 is 16 amino acids. Trimming removed 0 bases from V and 2 bases from J; junction bases left unmatched: 0. The germline CDR1 and CDR2 sequences are LGHDT and YNNKEL (reference sequence). CDR3 nucleotides: TGTGCCAGCAGCCAAGAACTAGCGGGGGCCTACAATGAGCAGTTCTTC. It codes for CASSQELAGAYNEQFF.

This chain uses TRBV6-2 or TRBV6-3 with TRBJ2-5; 11 nucleotides align to TRBD2. The V segment lost 6 bases and the J segment 2 bases; nucleotides outside the gene matches: 8. The CDR3 length is 16 residues. In germline, CDR1 is MNHEY, CDR2 SVGEGT. The CDR3 is CASSYGTSGPQETQYF. Here the CDR3 DNA reads TGTGCCAGCAGCTACGGGACTAGCGGACCACAAGAGACCCAGTACTTC.

The rearrangement links TRBV15 to TRBJ2-3; D remains ambiguous. The CDR3 sequence is 17 residues long. The V gene lost 0 bases and the J gene lost 2 bases, with 15 bases spanning the gap. Germline CDR1 reads LNHNV; CDR2 reads YYDKDF (reference sequence). CDR3 residues: CATSRDRVGVATDTQYF. The CDR3 DNA is TGTGCCACCAGCAGAGATCGGGTAGGAGTTGCCACAGATACGCAGTATTTT.

The CDR3 reads CASSTGLANTDTQYF. The CDR3 bases are TGCGCCAGCAGTACCGGGCTAGCGAACACAGATACGCAGTATTTT. The rearrangement links TRBV10-2 to TRBJ2-3; D may be TRBD2 (6 bases). The germline V gene has CDR1 WSHSY and CDR2 SAAADI. The V gene lost 5 bases and the J gene lost 2 bases, with 14 bases spanning the gap. The CDR3 covers 15 residues.